Below, 4 T cell receptor beta chains from the same sample are listed, as sequenced in a study of vaccination and CD4 T cells after COVID-19. The antigens for these receptors are not known. Treatment indicated: approximately 9-day PBMC culture with coronavirus spike peptide pools or control peptides (ViraFEST assay). The study sequenced cultured CD4+ T cell DNA using the Oncomine TCR Beta short-read assay. TCRdb itself ran the PCR reads through MiXCR, one entry per CDR3 protein. The sample records roughly 7,000 distinct CDR3 sequences, less than 30% being singletons. The starting material was CD4+ T cells from blood, cultured in vitro, obtained after SARS-CoV-2 vaccination. The receptors here all came from a human donor who had recovered from COVID-19.

This clonotype turned up a few times. The chain uses TRBV20-1 and TRBJ2-7, with 8 bases that match TRBD1. This CDR3 comprises 14 residues. Germline loops: CDR1 DFQATT, CDR2 SNEGSKA (reference sequence). J gave up 4 bases and V 0 bases, and 5 bases lay outside the gene matches. The CDR3, as DNA: TGCAGTGCTAGAGACCACAGGGGGGCTTACGAGCAGTACTTC. Protein sequence: CSARDHRGAYEQYF.

This clonotype counts as large. The V call is TRBV6-1, the J call TRBJ1-2, with D perhaps TRBD1 (5 bases). CDR1 and CDR2 (germline): MNHNS, SASEGT. The V end was cut by 2 bases, the J end by 4 bases, with 20 bases between. The CDR3 has 17 residues. The CDR3 is CASSEQPDVGQGYGYTF. CDR3 in DNA: TGTGCCAGCAGTGAACAACCGGACGTCGGGCAGGGCTATGGCTACACCTTC.

J is TRBJ2-5 and V is TRBV7-2, with D perhaps matching TRBD2 (5 bases). The CDR3 runs 18 residues. V lost 1 base, J lost 7 bases, and 25 bases lay in between. CDR1 is SGHTA and CDR2 is FQGNSA in the germline V gene. The CDR3 region has the DNA TGTGCCAGCAGCTTAGTTAACAAGCGGCGACCTTTAGGCGCGACCCAGTACTTC. Amino acid sequence: CASSLVNKRRPLGATQYF.

Judged by abundance, this clonotype is medium-sized. The rearrangement joins TRBV28 to TRBJ1-5, with D perhaps TRBD1 (6 bases). Germline loops: CDR1 MDHEN, CDR2 SYDVKM. The V end lost 3 bases, the J end lost 6 bases, and 18 bases lay between the germline ends. The CDR3 length is 16 residues. The CDR3 region is CASSFRLRGGGQPQHF. CDR3 DNA sequence: TGTGCCAGCAGTTTTCGTTTGCGGGGGGGCGGTCAGCCCCAGCATTTT.